A selection of T cell receptor beta chains follows, all from one sample in a study of OX40 agonist ivuxolimab in advanced cancers. Using immunoSEQ multiplex PCR, the repertoire was profiled, and TCRdb retains in-frame clones only, with some absent. Among roughly 8,000 clones listed, 79% were seen once. Sample: CD4+ or CD8+ T cells sorted from blood, taken in a trial of the OX40 agonist ivuxolimab. The origin of the receptors is an adult with an advanced solid tumor such as melanoma, head and neck, liver or kidney cancer. Both conserved end residues are part of each CDR3. Fields, in order: J gene, clone size, V gene, D gene, CDR3 DNA, CDR3 protein. The D gene is left open where the match is weak. The size field is filled for only some rows; it gives once, few, many or a size class.

>TRBJ2-7|once|TRBV6-6|NA
TGTGCCAGCAGTTACTCGGGTTTCTACGAGCAGTACTTC
CASSYSGFYEQYF
>TRBJ1-1|NA|TRBV29-1|NA
TGCAGCGTTGCCAATGACGTGAACACTGAAGCTTTCTTT
CSVANDVNTEAFF
>TRBJ1-1|NA|TRBV7-2|NA
TGTGCCAGCAGCTTAGGGTCAGGGGCGAACACTGAAGCTTTCTTT
CASSLGSGANTEAFF
>TRBJ2-5|NA|TRBV7-2|TRBD2
TGTGCCAGCAGCTTAGGACTAGCGGGGGGCCAGCATACCCAAGAGACCCAGTACTTC
CASSLGLAGGQHTQETQYF
>TRBJ2-7|NA|TRBV5-1|TRBD2
TGCGCCAGCAGCTATAGTCCCGGGACTAGCGGGGGGCCGGGGTACGAGCAGTACTTC
CASSYSPGTSGGPGYEQYF
>TRBJ2-1|once|TRBV4-3|NA
TGCGCCAGCAGCCATTCAAGGAACCTATACAATGAGCAGTTCTTC
CASSHSRNLYNEQFF
>TRBJ1-2|NA|TRBV6-5|NA
TGTGCCAGCAGTTACTCGACAGCCATTGGCTACACCTTC
CASSYSTAIGYTF
>TRBJ2-5|few|TRBV29-1|NA
TGCAGCGTTGAGCAAAGGGGCGGAGAGACCCAGTACTTC
CSVEQRGGETQYF
>TRBJ2-1|NA|TRBV13|NA
TGTGCCAGCAGCTCGAGGACAGTCTACAATGAGCAGTTCTTC
CASSSRTVYNEQFF
>TRBJ2-1|NA|TRBV5-4|NA
TGTGCCAGCAGACTGCTAGGCAATGAGCAGTTCTTC
CASRLLGNEQFF
>TRBJ2-7|once|TRBV5-4|NA
TGTGCTTACACTTACGGAAACTACGAGCAGTACTTC
CAYTYGNYEQYF
>TRBJ1-5|NA|TRBV5-8|TRBD1
TGTGCCAGCAGCCAGACAGGGTATCAGCCCCAGCATTTT
CASSQTGYQPQHF
>TRBJ2-5|medium-sized|TRBV7-9|NA
TGTGCCAGCAGCCGAGCGGGACAGCGGGAGACCCAGTACTTC
CASSRAGQRETQYF
>TRBJ1-4|NA|TRBV11-2|NA
TGTGCCAGCAGCTTAGCAGGCCAGGGTACTAATGAAAAACTGTTTTTT
CASSLAGQGTNEKLFF
>TRBJ2-7|NA|TRBV21-1|NA
TGTGCCAGGCTACAGGGGTTTTACGAGCAGTACTTC
CARLQGFYEQYF
>TRBJ1-5|once|TRBV7-8|TRBD1
TGTGCCAGCAGCTTAGGTGGGGACAGGAGGGTTCAGCCCCAGCATTTT
CASSLGGDRRVQPQHF
>TRBJ2-3|once|TRBV9|TRBD2
TGTGCCAGCAGCGTACCCCTCCTTGGCGGGGGGGCCTCGGATACGCAGTATTTT
CASSVPLLGGGASDTQYF
>TRBJ2-3|few|TRBV7-6|TRBD1
TGTGCCAGCACCTACGGTTCTACAGGGGGAGGCACAGATACGCAGTATTTT
CASTYGSTGGGTDTQYF
>TRBJ2-1|NA|TRBV30|NA
TGTGCCTGGAGTGGGGGGCGGGGCTACAATGAGCAGTTCTTC
CAWSGGRGYNEQFF
>TRBJ2-1|NA|TRBV7-9|TRBD1
TGTGCCAGCAGCACAGGGGGGTTGTACAATGAGCAGTTCTTC
CASSTGGLYNEQFF
>TRBJ1-1|few|TRBV28|NA
TGTGCCAGCAGTTTAACCCTCGACTCGGGCACTGAAGCTTTCTTT
CASSLTLDSGTEAFF
>TRBJ2-7|NA|TRBV5-8|NA
TGTGCCAGCAGCTTGGGGCAGGAGGGCTACGAGCAGTACTTC
CASSLGQEGYEQYF
>TRBJ1-5|NA|TRBV7-8|NA
TGTGCCAGCAGCTTAGTTGGATACGCGGCAGGTTCAAATCAGCCCCAGCATTTT
CASSLVGYAAGSNQPQHF
>TRBJ2-3|NA|TRBV9|NA
TGTGCCAGCAGCCCACTCTCGGACTTTCCAGATACGCAGTATTTT
CASSPLSDFPDTQYF
>TRBJ2-1|NA|TRBV11-1|TRBD1
TGTGCCAGCAGGACAGGGGGCGATGAGCAGTTCTTC
CASRTGGDEQFF
>TRBJ1-4|NA|TRBV6-6|NA
TGTGCCAGCACCGGGGCAACTAATGAAAAACTGTTTTTT
CASTGATNEKLFF
>TRBJ1-5|NA|TRBV19|NA
TGTGCCAGTAGTATAGATCCCAATCAGCCCCAGCATTTT
CASSIDPNQPQHF
>TRBJ1-2|NA|TRBV9|NA
TGTGCCAGCAGCGCAAACAGGGAGGAGGGCTATGGCTACACCTTC
CASSANREEGYGYTF
>TRBJ2-1|NA|TRBV5-1|NA
TGCGCCAGCAGCTTGTTGGGAAATGAGCAGTTCTTC
CASSLLGNEQFF
>TRBJ2-7|NA|TRBV2|TRBD1
TGTGCCAGCAGTGGGGGACAGGGATGGGACTACGAGCAGTACTTC
CASSGGQGWDYEQYF
>TRBJ2-1|NA|TRBV19|NA
TGTGCCAGTAGTATCCCGGGAAATAGGTATGAGCAGTTCTTC
CASSIPGNRYEQFF
>TRBJ2-2|once|TRBV7-6|NA
TGTGCCAGCAGCTTATCCGGCGGGGAGCTGTTTTTT
CASSLSGGELFF
>TRBJ2-7|NA|TRBV30|NA
TGTGCCTGGAGAGCCCACTACGAGCAGTACTTC
CAWRAHYEQYF
>TRBJ2-1|NA|TRBV28|TRBD2
TGTGCCAGCACCCCTGGCGGGAGGGCCCCTGAGCAGTTCTTC
CASTPGGRAPEQFF
>TRBJ2-1|NA|TRBV9|NA
TGTGCCAGCAGCGTAGGGGGTAGCAATGAGCAGTTCTTC
CASSVGGSNEQFF
>TRBJ1-2|NA|TRBV5-1|NA
TGCGCCAGCGCCCCAGAGAATTCGAATGGCTACACCTTC
CASAPENSNGYTF
>TRBJ2-3|NA|TRBV7-6|TRBD1
TGTGCCAGCAGCCCCGGGACAGCAGGCACAGATACGCAGTATTTT
CASSPGTAGTDTQYF
>TRBJ1-2|NA|TRBV7-2|NA
TGTGCCAGCAGCCCCAATCGGGGGGCTCTCTATGGCTACACCTTC
CASSPNRGALYGYTF
>TRBJ2-2|NA|TRBV6-6|NA
TGTGCCAGCAGTTTGATGGGCCTTCGGAACACCGGGGAGCTGTTTTTT
CASSLMGLRNTGELFF
>TRBJ2-5|NA|TRBV7-4|NA
TGTGCCAGCGGGATGGGGGAAGAGACCCAGTACTTC
CASGMGEETQYF
>TRBJ1-1|NA|TRBV7-2|NA
TGTGCCAGCAGCTTTGAGGGGGGGAACACTGAAGCTTTCTTT
CASSFEGGNTEAFF
>TRBJ1-3|NA|TRBV2|TRBD1
TGTGCCAGCGGGGGACAGGTGGGCAACACCATATATTTT
CASGGQVGNTIYF
>TRBJ2-7|NA|TRBV30|NA
TGTGCCTGGAGTACAGTTATCTCCTACGAGCAGTACTTC
CAWSTVISYEQYF
>TRBJ2-7|NA|TRBV7-3|TRBD1
TGTGCCAGCAGCTTGACAGGGGGCTACGAGCAGTACTTC
CASSLTGGYEQYF
>TRBJ2-5|NA|TRBV9|TRBD2
TGTGCCAGCAGCCCCGGGGGGGGTGGAGAGACCCAGTACTTC
CASSPGGGGETQYF
>TRBJ1-1|NA|TRBV14|NA
TGTGCCAGCAGCCGTATGGGGGCCCTGAACACTGAAGCTTTCTTT
CASSRMGALNTEAFF
>TRBJ1-3|NA|TRBV27|NA
TGTGCCAGCAGTTTACGGGACTCTGGAAACACCATATATTTT
CASSLRDSGNTIYF
>TRBJ2-2|NA|TRBV5-6|TRBD1
TGTGCCAGCAGCTTGGTACAGGGGGTCACCGGGGAGCTGTTTTTT
CASSLVQGVTGELFF
>TRBJ1-4|NA|TRBV7-8|TRBD1
TGTGCCAGCAGCCTACTACCTTGGGGACAGGGGGTTGAAAAACTGTTTTTT
CASSLLPWGQGVEKLFF
>TRBJ2-1|NA|TRBV4-2|NA
TGTGCCAGCAGCCAAGGGGACAATGAGCAGTTCTTC
CASSQGDNEQFF
>TRBJ1-1|NA|TRBV5-6|NA
TGTGCCAGCAGTTCCCAATCAAGTTCCCGCGCTGAAGCTTTCTTT
CASSSQSSSRAEAFF
>TRBJ1-5|NA|TRBV6-6|NA
TGTGCCAGCAGTTACTCGATTGATCCGAATCAGCCCCAGCATTTT
CASSYSIDPNQPQHF
>TRBJ2-3|few|TRBV19|NA
TGTGCCAGTAGATCACTATACGGGGGGCCTACAAATCATACGCAGTATTTT
CASRSLYGGPTNHTQYF
>TRBJ2-7|NA|TRBV28|NA
TGTGCCAGCAGTGGACAGACCTCCTACGAGCAGTACTTC
CASSGQTSYEQYF
>TRBJ2-1|NA|TRBV2|TRBD2
TGTGCCAGCAGTGGGGTAGCGGGAAGCGATGAGCAGTTCTTC
CASSGVAGSDEQFF
>TRBJ2-7|NA|TRBV4-2|NA
TGTGCCAGCAGCCAAGTTTGTTACGAGCAGTACTTC
CASSQVCYEQYF
>TRBJ1-5|once|TRBV28|NA
TGTGCCAGCAGTTTATCAGGGACCGGTCAGCCCCAGCATTTT
CASSLSGTGQPQHF
>TRBJ2-5|once|TRBV19|TRBD1
TGTGCCAGTAGTATGAGTCCCGGGACAGGGGAAGAGACCCAGTACTTC
CASSMSPGTGEETQYF
>TRBJ2-1|NA|TRBV9|NA
TGTGCCAGCAGCGTATCAACAGGGGAGGGCCACAATGAGCAGTTCTTC
CASSVSTGEGHNEQFF